The 21 T cell receptor beta chains given below trace back to one sample, sequenced in a study of tumor-infiltrating lymphocytes in primary liver carcinoma. Researchers generated TCR beta cDNA from roughly 510 ng of total RNA, relying on a constant-region primer. Modified slightly, ARM-PCR produced TCR beta libraries over three nested multiplex PCR rounds. Each of the first two PCR rounds ran nine to ten cycles with TRBV1-TRBV30 forward and C-beta reverse primers. TCRdb redid the calling of the multiplex PCR reads with MiXCR, one entry per CDR3 protein. The sample lists about 310,000 distinct CDR3 sequences, around three fifths occurring once. Unsorted whole blood supplied the blood RNA, and germline DNA was isolated too. Sequencing was carried out using peripheral blood. These TCRs come from a woman aged 30 to 39 with primary liver carcinoma and hepatitis B virus infection.

This clonotype has just one count. The gene calls are TRBV6-2 or TRBV6-3 and TRBJ2-3; 7 bases match TRBD1. Germline V lookup: CDR1 MNHEY, CDR2 SVGEGT. V shed 11 bases, J shed 5 bases, and the junction held 13 bases outside the gene matches. CDR3 length: 14 residues. The CDR3 here is CADESSRGLDTQYF. The CDR3 DNA follows: TGTGCCGACGAATCTTCGAGGGGGCTAGATACGCAGTATTTT.

This clonotype was seen at least ten times. CDR3 DNA: TGCAGCGTCGGGACAGGGTGGGATCAGCCCCAGCATTTT. Amino acid sequence: CSVGTGWDQPQHF. The V and J genes are TRBV29-1 and TRBJ1-5, with 9 nucleotides matching TRBD1. The CDR3 has 13 amino acids. Germline V lookup: CDR1 SQVTM, CDR2 ANQGSEA. The V gene end was trimmed by 6 bases and the J gene end by 5 bases; junction bases not matched to a gene: 5.

As to this clonotype: This may stem from a read error, because a much larger clone lies one nucleotide away. The V gene is TRBV15, the J gene TRBJ2-3; D gene unclear. CDR3 length: 14 amino acids. CDR1 and CDR2 (germline): LNHNV, YYDKDF (reference sequence). CDR3 in DNA: TGTGCCACCAGCAGAGATGGGATTGGGGATACGGAGTATTTT. The encoded protein is CATSRDGIGDTEYF.

On this clonotype: A read error is likely, as this CDR3 ends without the conserved phenylalanine or tryptophan. This sequence joins TRBV4-1 and TRBJ1-3, with D unresolved. This CDR3 has 16 amino acids. Germline V gives CDR1 MGHRA, CDR2 YSYEKL. The V gene lost 4 bases and the J gene lost 0 bases, with 13 bases spanning the gap. The CDR3 DNA sequence: TGCGCCAGCAGCCGCCCCCAGAGGGACTCTGGAAACACCATATATATT. It codes for CASSRPQRDSGNTIYI.

V gene TRBV10-3 combines with J gene TRBJ1-1, with D perhaps TRBD1 (5 bases). Germline V gene sequence: CDR1 ENHRY, CDR2 SYGVKD. The CDR3 runs 12 residues. The germline V and J ends were trimmed by 8 bases and 1 base, with 8 bases remaining between them. The CDR3 nucleotides read TGTGCCATCCGGGGCGGGAACACTGAAGCTTTCTTT. It codes for CAIRGGNTEAFF.

V gene TRBV6-1 combines with J gene TRBJ2-7; 7 bases fit TRBD2. The CDR3 totals 15 residues. Looked up from germline, CDR1 is MNHNS and CDR2 is SASEGT. The V gene end was trimmed by 6 bases and the J gene end by 3 bases; junction bases not matched to a gene: 11. The CDR3 region is CASRSGVGEGYEQYF. DNA for the CDR3: TGTGCCAGCAGGTCCGGGGTGGGGGAGGGCTACGAGCAGTACTTC.

This clonotype was seen more than once but under ten times. The chain recombines TRBV5-4 with TRBJ2-3, with a tentative D call TRBD1 (6 bases). The V end lost 4 bases, the J end lost 2 bases, and 17 bases lay between the germline ends. The CDR3 has 16 amino acids. The V gene's germline CDR1 is SGHNT and CDR2 YYREEE (reference sequence). CDR3 in amino acids: CASSTRSAGATDTQYF. For the CDR3, the DNA is TGTGCCAGCAGCACTCGCTCAGCAGGGGCCACAGATACGCAGTATTTT.

There are many counts of this clonotype. This chain joins TRBV12-3 or TRBV12-4 and TRBJ1-5; maybe TRBD1 (5 bases). CDR3 length equals 15 residues. V gave up 4 bases and J gave up 3 bases, with 13 bases separating them. In nucleotides, the CDR3 is TGTGCCAGCAGTTCGGACTTAGGGGTCAATCAGCCCCAGCATTTT. It translates to CASSSDLGVNQPQHF.

To note about this clonotype: It may be a read error: a sequence one base away is much more abundant. The V gene is TRBV12-3 or TRBV12-4, the J gene TRBJ1-3; D perhaps matches TRBD1 (6 bases). The CDR3 spans 14 residues. CDR3 coding DNA: TGTGCCAGCAGTTTCAGGGGCTCTGGAAACACCACATATTTT. Translation gives CASSFRGSGNTTYF.

This clonotype is a singleton in its sample. A read error may be the cause here, since a much bigger clone is one base away. In DNA form, the CDR3 reads TGTGCCAGCAATAGGGCGGACAATGAGCAGTTCTTC. Residues: CASNRADNEQFF. The chain carries TRBV12-3 or TRBV12-4 and TRBJ2-1; D gene uncertain. The V and J ends lost 7 bases and 5 bases respectively, with 9 bases between them. There are 12 residues in the CDR3.

Many counts were recorded for this clonotype. The chain carries TRBV6-2 or TRBV6-3 and TRBJ2-2; tentatively, D is TRBD1 or TRBD2 (6 bases each). CDR1 and CDR2 from the germline V gene are MNHEY and SVGEGT. V lost 6 bases and J 5 bases, leaving 13 bases between the germline ends. This CDR3 spans 14 amino acids. CDR3: CASRGGGSTGELFF. For the CDR3, the DNA is TGTGCCAGCAGAGGAGGGGGATCGACCGGGGAGCTGTTTTTT.

As regards this clonotype: One base away lies a much larger clone, so this may be a sequencing read error. The chain joins TRBV6-2 or TRBV6-3 to TRBJ2-6; tentatively, D is TRBD1 or TRBD2 (5 bases each). Germline V lookup: CDR1 MNHEY, CDR2 SVGEGT. CDR3 length: 18 residues. CDR3 DNA: TGTGCCAGCAGTTACTCTGAGAGGGGACCCACTGGGGCCAACATCCTGACTTTC. The encoded protein is CASSYSERGPTGANILTF.

The J gene is TRBJ2-3, the V gene TRBV7-8; D remains ambiguous. Germline V gene data show CDR1 as SGHVS and CDR2 as FQNEAQ. The ends were cut back, 5 bases at V and 5 bases at J, with 11 bases in the middle. The CDR3 is made up of 13 amino acids. The CDR3 spells CASSPTFLDTQYF. Here the CDR3 DNA reads TGTGCCAGCAGCCCAACATTTTTAGATACGCAGTATTTT. Variable domain in full (rest from reference TRBV7-8 and TRBJ2-3): GAGVSQSPRYKVAKRGQDVALRCDPISGHVSLFWYQQALGQGPEFLTYFQNEAQLDKSGLPSDRFFAERPEGSVSTLKIQRTQQEDSAVYLCASSPTFLDTQYFGPGTRLTVL.

In this sample, this clonotype turned up many times. This chain links TRBV11-3 with TRBJ2-3, with D hard to call. The CDR3 is 11 amino acids. The germline V gene has CDR1 SGHNT and CDR2 YENEEA. Trimming removed 7 bases from V and 6 bases from J, with 8 bases in between. The CDR3 loop is CASKYVDTQYF. The CDR3 DNA sequence: TGTGCCAGCAAATACGTGGATACGCAGTATTTT.

Regarding this clonotype: Sequence at one end of the junction differs from germline and may be a read error. V is TRBV7-9 and J is TRBJ2-2, with TRBD1 identical over 7 bases. Germline V gene lookup returns CDR1 SEHNR and CDR2 FQNEAQ (reference sequence). This CDR3 is 15 amino acids long. The CDR3 here is CASSRPQGLPGELFF. The DNA of the CDR3 is TGTGCCAGCAGCCGACCACAGGGGTTGCCCGGGGAGCTGTTCTTT.

A note on this clonotype: A much bigger clone sits one base away, suggesting this may be a read error. The chain is built from TRBV11-3 and TRBJ1-2, with TRBD1 identical over 9 bases. CDR3 length: 16 residues. V dropped 4 bases and J dropped 0; count of bases not matched to a gene: 6. CDR1 and CDR2 from the germline V gene are SGHNT and YENEEA. The CDR3 nucleotides read TGTGCCAGCAGCTCTCAGGACAGGGGCCCTAACTATGGCTACACCTTC. Protein sequence: CASSSQDRGPNYGYTF.

This clonotype appeared many times. The CDR3 coding sequence is TGTGCCAGCAGCTTAGAAACTGGAAACACCATATATTTT. Amino acids: CASSLETGNTIYF. The genes are TRBV11-2 and TRBJ1-3, with D uncertain. The V and J ends lost 0 bases and 2 bases respectively, with 2 bases between them. Germline lookup yields CDR1 SGHAT and CDR2 FQNNGV. The CDR3 has 13 residues. Drawing the rest from reference TRBV11-2 and TRBJ1-3, the complete variable domain is EAGVAQSPRYKIIEKRQSVAFWCNPISGHATLYWYQQILGQGPKLLIQFQNNGVVDDSQLPKDRFSAERLKGVDSTLKIQPAKLEDSAVYLCASSLETGNTIYFGEGSWLTVV.

This clonotype was seen repeatedly, ten times or more. The genes are TRBV11-3 and TRBJ2-4; 7 positions agree with TRBD1. The CDR3 is made up of 14 amino acids. V lost 5 bases, J lost 6 bases, and 7 bases stayed unmatched. The V gene's germline CDR1 is SGHNT and CDR2 YENEEA. DNA of the CDR3: TGTGCCAGCAGCGACGACAGGGTATCAAACATTCAGTACTTC. This encodes CASSDDRVSNIQYF.

This clonotype was seen a handful of times. The CDR3 sequence: CASNAGTGFTGELFF. The CDR3, as DNA: TGTGCCAGCAATGCCGGGACAGGGTTTACCGGGGAGCTGTTTTTT. The chain uses TRBV12-3 or TRBV12-4 and TRBJ2-2, with 9 bases identical to TRBD1. CDR3 length: 15 amino acids. The V and J ends lost 7 bases and 5 bases, in that order; junction bases with no gene match: 8.

This clonotype was found many times. The chain combines TRBV30 with TRBJ1-1; D gene ambiguous. Between the trimmed V and J ends, which lost 0 bases and 1 base, there was a span of 6 bases. The germline CDR1 and CDR2 sequences are GTSNPN and SVGIG (reference sequence). This CDR3 has 13 amino acids. In DNA, the CDR3 is TGTGCCTGGAGTGTATGGAGGAACACTGAAGCTTTCTTT. Amino acid sequence: CAWSVWRNTEAFF. Using reference TRBV30 and TRBJ1-1 for the parts outside the CDR3, the full variable domain is SQTIHQWPATLVQPVGSPLSLECTVEGTSNPNLYWYRQAAGRGLQLLFYSVGIGQISSEVPQNLSASRPQDRQFILSSKKLLLSDSGFYLCAWSVWRNTEAFFGQGTRLTVV.

In its sample, this clonotype was seen a few times. This sequence joins TRBV24-1 and TRBJ2-2; 8 bases fit TRBD1. After removal of 6 bases from V and 4 bases from J, the junction contained 12 bases not matched to a gene. This CDR3 region has 17 residues. Germline V gives CDR1 KGHDR, CDR2 SFDVKD. The CDR3 nucleotides are TGTGCCACCAGTCATTACGCAGGGGGCTTGGGCACCGGGGAGCTGTTTTTT. This gives the protein CATSHYAGGLGTGELFF.